What follows is one TCR beta chain and its context. The specificity of this receptor is unknown. No per-base quality is available; no much larger clone lies one base away. This specimen includes other DNA sequences encoding the same CDR3. The CDR1 and CDR2 encoded by the germline V gene are MDHEN and SYDVKM. The CDR3 sequence holds 14 residues, the cysteine and phenylalanine included. Only CDR3 DNA is held: 42 bases, read in frame from base 1. Germline trimming: 6 bases from V, 2 bases from J; junction bases outside gene matches: 6. This entry belongs to a study of PD-1 blockade in classical Hodgkin lymphoma (dated by TCRdb to about 2020). Background for the entire study: Nivolumab dosing was 3 mg/kg intravenously every 2 weeks, continuing until either disease progression or unacceptable toxicity. The study used TCR beta sequencing and CyTOF to define a peripheral blood immune signature of response to PD-1 blockade in classical Hodgkin lymphoma.

The time point label, as the study defines it: cycle 2 day 1 (C2D1) of nivolumab. Relapse after autologous stem cell transplantation had occurred in all trial patients, and cohorts A, B and C were distinguished by prior brentuximab vedotin exposure. The trial cohort comprised roughly 50 patients with relapsed/refractory classical Hodgkin lymphoma whose best overall responses were complete response, partial response or progressive disease. In the multi-cohort phase II CheckMate 205 trial, trial patients received single-agent nivolumab. An independent review committee assessed best overall response using the 2007 International Working Group response criteria. Trial PBMCs were collected immediately before nivolumab initiation (C1D1) and during therapy at cycle 2 day 1 and cycle 4 day 1. Peripheral blood was collected in 8 mL Vacutainer Cell Preparation Tubes, from which PBMCs were isolated by centrifugation and then cryopreserved.

The paper's findings and limits, for the study overall: Among trial patients, those achieving complete response had baseline diversity similar to that of newly diagnosed patients, while diversity was significantly lower in partial responders and progressors. Newly diagnosed patients were reported to have lower baseline TCR diversity than healthy donors, and relapsed/refractory patients were reported to have lower baseline TCR diversity still. Patients starting nivolumab less than 1 year after ASCT had lower diversity and were excluded from later analyses to avoid confounding by immune reconstitution. By C4D1, a significant rise was seen in CD4+ TCR diversity but not in CD8+ TCR diversity (p=0.0027 vs p=0.16), and the rise was most apparent among complete responders (p=0.02). Only a single clinical trial cohort was studied, and what caused the repertoire differences, possibly disease activity or prior therapy, remained undefined.

Genomic DNA was extracted with the Qiagen DNeasy kit from unsorted PBMCs and from negatively selected CD4+ and CD8+ fractions. TCR beta CDR3 regions were amplified by immunoSEQ multiplex PCR using primers annealing to V and J segments. A synthetic immune receptor repertoire was used to minimize amplification bias, and any residual bias was removed computationally once sequencing was done. Processing in the source paper ran as follows. Repertoire diversity was quantified as the Shannon entropy index using custom Python scripts. Unsorted, CD4+ and CD8+ repertoires were analyzed separately, except for combined analyses in which CD4+ and CD8+ sequences were merged in silico. A clone was considered expanded if an increase in frequency of at least 2-fold after treatment relative to C1D1 was found, and a pseudocount of 0.5 was applied to clones undetected at baseline. Singleton clones were defined as clones with 0 or 1 copy at C1D1, and non-singleton clones were defined as clones with 2 or more copies. Clones expanded in unsorted samples were assigned a CD4+, CD8+ or unknown annotation through matching of protein sequences in sorted samples from the same patient. Wilcoxon tests were applied to paired samples to test diversity changes from C1D1 to C4D1. The immuneACCESS repertoire file appears here via TCRdb, limited to in-frame rearrangements. These files lack a portion of the clones; in checked studies, under half of the deficit traces to unresolved V genes, and the cause of the others is not known. V and J calls and clone size come straight from that table; D and trimming were deduced from the DNA. The sample table records tens of thousands of clones; about 91% of these occur just once. The ten largest clones capture around a tenth of the sample.

The source was peripheral blood mononuclear cells (PBMCs), collected before the second cycle of nivolumab. Recombination joined TRBV28 with TRBJ1-2; the central 7 bases match TRBD1. The clonotype originates from a human donor with classical Hodgkin lymphoma. Here is the DNA: TGTGCCAGCAGGCGGGACAGCAGGAACTATGGCTACACCTTC. This encodes CASRRDSRNYGYTF.